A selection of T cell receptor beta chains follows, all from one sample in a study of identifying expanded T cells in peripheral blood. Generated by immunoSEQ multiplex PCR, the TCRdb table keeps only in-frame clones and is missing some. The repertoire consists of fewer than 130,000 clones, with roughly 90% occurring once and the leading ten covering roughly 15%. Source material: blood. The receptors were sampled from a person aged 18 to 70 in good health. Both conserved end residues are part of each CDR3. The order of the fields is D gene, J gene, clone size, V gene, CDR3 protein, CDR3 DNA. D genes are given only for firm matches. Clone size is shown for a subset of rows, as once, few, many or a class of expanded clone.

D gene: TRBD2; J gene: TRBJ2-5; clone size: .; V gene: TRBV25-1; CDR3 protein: CASSERLAGGRTQYF; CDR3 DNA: TGTGCCAGCAGTGAGCGACTAGCGGGGGGGCGGACCCAGTACTTC
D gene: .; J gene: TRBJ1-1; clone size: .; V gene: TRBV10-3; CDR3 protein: CAISESSGVDTEAFF; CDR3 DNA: TGTGCCATCAGTGAGTCTTCAGGGGTAGACACTGAAGCTTTCTTT
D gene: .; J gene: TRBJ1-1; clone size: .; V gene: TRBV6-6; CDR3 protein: CASSRAGTGDTEAFF; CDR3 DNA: TGTGCCAGCAGTCGAGCTGGGACTGGGGACACTGAAGCTTTCTTT
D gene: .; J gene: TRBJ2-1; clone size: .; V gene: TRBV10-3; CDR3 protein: CAISESPEYNEQFF; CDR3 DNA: TGTGCCATCAGTGAGTCACCAGAGTACAATGAGCAGTTCTTC
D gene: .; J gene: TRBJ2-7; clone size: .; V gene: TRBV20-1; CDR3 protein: CSARDGGSLAF; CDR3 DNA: TGCAGTGCTAGAGACGGTGGATCCCTAGCGTTC
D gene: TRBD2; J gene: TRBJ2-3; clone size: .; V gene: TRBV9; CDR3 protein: CASSVGGGEATDTQYF; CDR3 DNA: TGTGCCAGCAGCGTAGGCGGGGGGGAGGCCACAGATACGCAGTATTTT
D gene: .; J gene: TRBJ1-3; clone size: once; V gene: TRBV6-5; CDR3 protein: CASSYSTVTGNTIYF; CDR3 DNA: TGTGCCAGCAGTTACTCGACCGTTACTGGAAACACCATATATTTT
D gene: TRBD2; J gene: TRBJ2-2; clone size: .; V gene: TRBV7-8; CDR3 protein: CASTSPLAGMRNGELFF; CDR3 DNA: TGTGCCAGCACCTCTCCGCTAGCGGGTATGAGAAACGGGGAGCTGTTTTTT
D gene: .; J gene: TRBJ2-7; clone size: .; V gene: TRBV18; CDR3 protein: CASSAGQALYEQYF; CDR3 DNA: TGTGCCAGCTCAGCCGGGCAGGCTTTATACGAGCAGTACTTC
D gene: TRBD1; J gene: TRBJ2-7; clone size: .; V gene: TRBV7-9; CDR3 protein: CASSLDRVGEQYF; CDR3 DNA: TGTGCCAGCAGCCTAGACAGGGTTGGGGAGCAGTACTTC
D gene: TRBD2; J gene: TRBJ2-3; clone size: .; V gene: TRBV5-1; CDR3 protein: CASMGLAGEDTQYF; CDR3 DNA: TGCGCCAGCATGGGACTAGCGGGGGAAGATACGCAGTATTTT
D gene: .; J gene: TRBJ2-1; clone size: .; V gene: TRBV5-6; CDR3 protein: CASSPGYNEQFF; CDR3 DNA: TGTGCCAGCAGCCCCGGTTACAATGAGCAGTTCTTC
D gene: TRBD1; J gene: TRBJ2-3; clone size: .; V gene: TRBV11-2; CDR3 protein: CASSLEVGTGADTQYF; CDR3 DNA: TGTGCCAGCAGCTTAGAGGTGGGGACAGGAGCAGATACGCAGTATTTT
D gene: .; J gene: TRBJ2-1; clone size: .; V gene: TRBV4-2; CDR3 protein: CASSQLGEQFF; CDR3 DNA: TGTGCCAGCAGCCAGCTGGGTGAGCAGTTCTTC
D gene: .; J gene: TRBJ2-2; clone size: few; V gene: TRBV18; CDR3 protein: CASSLQGTGELFF; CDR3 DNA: TGTGCCAGCTCCCTCCAGGGTACCGGGGAGCTGTTTTTT
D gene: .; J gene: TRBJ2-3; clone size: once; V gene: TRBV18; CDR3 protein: CASSPGDNTQYF; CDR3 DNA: TGTGCCAGCTCACCTGGGGATAATACGCAGTATTTT
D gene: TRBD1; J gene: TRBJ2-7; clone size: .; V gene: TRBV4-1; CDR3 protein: CASSQAGTAPYEQYF; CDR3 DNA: TGCGCCAGCAGCCAAGCCGGGACAGCCCCCTACGAGCAGTACTTC
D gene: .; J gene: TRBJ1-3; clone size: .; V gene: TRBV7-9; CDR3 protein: CASSFLPWSSGNTIYF; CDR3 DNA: TGTGCCAGCAGCTTTCTACCCTGGAGCTCTGGAAACACCATATATTTT
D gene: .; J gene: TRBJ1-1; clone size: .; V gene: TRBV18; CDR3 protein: CASSLYRRWSLNTEAFF; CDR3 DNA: TGTGCCAGCTCACTGTACAGGAGGTGGTCCCTGAACACTGAAGCTTTCTTT
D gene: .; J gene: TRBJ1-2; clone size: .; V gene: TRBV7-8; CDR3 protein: CASSSPGLNYGYTF; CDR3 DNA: TGTGCCAGCAGCTCCCCGGGACTCAACTATGGCTACACCTTC
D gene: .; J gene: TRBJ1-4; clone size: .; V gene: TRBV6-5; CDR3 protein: CASRAGQGEKLFF; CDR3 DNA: TGTGCCAGCAGGGCGGGACAAGGAGAAAAACTGTTTTTT
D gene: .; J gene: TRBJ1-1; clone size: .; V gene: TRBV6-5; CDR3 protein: CASSYSEGGVTEAFF; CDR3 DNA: TGTGCCAGCAGTTACTCCGAGGGGGGTGTCACTGAAGCTTTCTTT
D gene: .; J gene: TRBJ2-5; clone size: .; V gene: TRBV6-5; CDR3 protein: CASSSDSFQETQYF; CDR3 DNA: TGTGCCAGCAGTAGCGACAGCTTCCAAGAGACCCAGTACTTC
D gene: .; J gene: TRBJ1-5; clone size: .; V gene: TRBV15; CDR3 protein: CATSRDRGGLNSNQPQHF; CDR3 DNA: TGTGCCACCAGCAGAGATCGGGGGGGTCTGAATAGCAATCAGCCCCAGCATTTT
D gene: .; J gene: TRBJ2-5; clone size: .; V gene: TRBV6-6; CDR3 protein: CASSYSGGKGGETQYF; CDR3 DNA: TGTGCCAGCAGTTACTCAGGGGGTAAAGGTGGAGAGACCCAGTACTTC
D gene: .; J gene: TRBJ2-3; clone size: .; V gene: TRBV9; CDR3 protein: CASSVGLRPSTDTQYF; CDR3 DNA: TGTGCCAGCAGCGTAGGTCTGAGACCTAGCACAGATACGCAGTATTTT
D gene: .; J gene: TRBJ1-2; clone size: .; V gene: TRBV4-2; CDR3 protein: CASSQQDYGYTF; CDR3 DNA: TGTGCCAGCAGCCAGCAGGACTATGGCTACACCTTC
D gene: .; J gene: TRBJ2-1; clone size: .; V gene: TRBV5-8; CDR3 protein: CASSGGGNEQFF; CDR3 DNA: TGTGCCAGCAGCGGGGGAGGAAATGAGCAGTTCTTC
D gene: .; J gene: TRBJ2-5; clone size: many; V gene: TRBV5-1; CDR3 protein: CASSLSGTLQETQYF; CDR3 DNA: TGCGCCAGCAGCTTGTCTGGGACTCTCCAAGAGACCCAGTACTTC
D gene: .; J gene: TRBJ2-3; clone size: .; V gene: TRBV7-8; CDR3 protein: CASSFISPDTQYF; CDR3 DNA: TGTGCCAGCAGCTTTATCAGCCCAGATACGCAGTATTTT
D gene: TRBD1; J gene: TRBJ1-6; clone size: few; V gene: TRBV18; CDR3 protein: CASSPGQYNSPLHF; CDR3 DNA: TGTGCCAGCTCACCGGGACAGTATAATTCACCCCTCCACTTT
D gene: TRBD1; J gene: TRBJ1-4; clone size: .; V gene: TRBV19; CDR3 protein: CASSSHPGQGASGEKLFF; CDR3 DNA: TGTGCCAGTAGCTCTCATCCGGGACAGGGGGCGTCAGGTGAAAAACTGTTTTTT
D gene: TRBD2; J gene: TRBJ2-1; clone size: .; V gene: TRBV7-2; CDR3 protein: CASSFGLAGGLEQFF; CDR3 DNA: TGTGCCAGCAGCTTTGGACTAGCGGGGGGGCTTGAGCAGTTCTTC
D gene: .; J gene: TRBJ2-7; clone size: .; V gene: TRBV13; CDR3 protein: CASSLIRETYEQYF; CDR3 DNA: TGTGCCAGCAGCTTAATCCGGGAAACCTACGAGCAGTACTTC
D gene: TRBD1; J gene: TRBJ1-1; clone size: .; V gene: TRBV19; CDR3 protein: CASSISAGGGTEAFF; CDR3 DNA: TGTGCCAGTAGTATCTCGGCAGGGGGCGGGACTGAAGCTTTCTTT
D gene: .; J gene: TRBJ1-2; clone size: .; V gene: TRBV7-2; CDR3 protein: CASSLEILAGGYTF; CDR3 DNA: TGTGCCAGCAGCTTAGAAATCCTCGCTGGAGGCTACACCTTC
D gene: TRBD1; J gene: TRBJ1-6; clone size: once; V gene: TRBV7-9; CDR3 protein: CASSLPGTGRNSPLHF; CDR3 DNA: TGTGCCAGCAGCTTGCCTGGGACAGGGCGCAATTCACCCCTCCACTTT
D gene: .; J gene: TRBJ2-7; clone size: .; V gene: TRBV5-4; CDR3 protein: CASSSAAGPYEQYF; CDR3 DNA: TGTGCCAGCAGCTCGGCTGCAGGTCCCTACGAGCAGTACTTC
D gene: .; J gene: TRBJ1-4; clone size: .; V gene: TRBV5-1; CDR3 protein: CASSRTGLNEKLFF; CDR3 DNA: TGCGCCAGCAGTCGAACAGGGCTTAATGAAAAACTGTTTTTT
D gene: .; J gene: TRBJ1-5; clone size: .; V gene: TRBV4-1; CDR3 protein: CASSQAQLNQPQHF; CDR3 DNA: TGCGCCAGCAGCCAGGCCCAGCTTAATCAGCCCCAGCATTTT
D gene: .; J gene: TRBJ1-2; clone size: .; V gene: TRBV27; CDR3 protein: CASRRRVELGGYTF; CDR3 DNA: TGTGCCAGCCGGCGCCGGGTCGAACTGGGTGGCTACACCTTC
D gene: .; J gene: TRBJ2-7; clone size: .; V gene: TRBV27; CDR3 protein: CASSLGYGPSDMRYEQYF; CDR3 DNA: TGTGCCAGCAGTTTGGGCTATGGGCCCTCGGACATGCGCTACGAGCAGTACTTC
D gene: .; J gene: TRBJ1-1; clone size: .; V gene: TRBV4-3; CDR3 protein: CASSQTAGAWNTEAFF; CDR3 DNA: TGCGCCAGCAGCCAAACGGCAGGGGCCTGGAACACTGAAGCTTTCTTT
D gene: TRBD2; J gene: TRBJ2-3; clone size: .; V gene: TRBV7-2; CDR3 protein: CASSSGGAGDTQYF; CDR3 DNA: TGTGCCAGCAGCTCGGGGGGGGCCGGAGATACGCAGTATTTT
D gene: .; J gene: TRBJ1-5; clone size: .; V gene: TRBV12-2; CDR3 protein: CASRLALGRATLKSNQPQHF; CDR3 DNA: TGTGCAAGTCGCTTAGCGTTAGGACGCGCCACTCTAAAGAGCAATCAGCCCCAGCATTTT
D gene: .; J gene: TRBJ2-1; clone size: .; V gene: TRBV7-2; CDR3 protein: CASSRLRDSQFF; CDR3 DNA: TGTGCCAGCAGCCGGCTCCGGGACTCCCAGTTCTTC
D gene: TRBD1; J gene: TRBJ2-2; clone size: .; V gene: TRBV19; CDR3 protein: CASSRTGGAAGELFF; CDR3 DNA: TGTGCCAGTAGTAGGACAGGTGGAGCGGCCGGGGAGCTGTTTTTT